One sample yielded the 27 T cell receptor beta chains listed below, sequenced in a study of human T cells and chemical hapten exposure. Time point given: patch test 1, 2 weeks after DPC sensitization. Indicated treatment: therapeutic diphenylcyclopropenone sensitization with weekly scalp DPC. TCRdb used MiXCR to reprocess the RACE reads, holding one entry per CDR3 protein. The table lists approximately 49,000 distinct CDR3 sequences, around 9.3% of them singletons. The material was whole blood, obtained in connection with sensitization to the hapten diphenylcyclopropenone (DPC). The receptors derive from a woman aged 45-59 years with alopecia areata. Some clones in this sample may be carry-over from other donors' samples.

In its sample, this clonotype was seen many times. The chain employs TRBV6-6 and TRBJ1-5; D is possibly TRBD1 (6 bases). CDR3 length: 15 residues. Germline CDR1 reads MNHNY; CDR2 reads SVGAGI (reference sequence). Trimming removed 6 bases at V and 4 bases at J, with 16 bases between. The CDR3 sequence: CASRPQGTGNQPQHF. CDR3 DNA sequence: TGTGCCAGCAGACCCCAGGGGACCGGGAATCAGCCCCAGCATTTT.

This clonotype was seen many times. This chain connects TRBV29-1 to TRBJ1-2; D possibly corresponds to TRBD1 (6 bases). V lost 0 bases to trimming and J lost 0 bases, with 11 bases between them. CDR1 and CDR2 (germline): SQVTM, ANQGSEA. The CDR3 consists of 15 residues. The DNA of the CDR3 is TGCAGCGTTGAAGAGACGGACAGTCCTAACTATGGCTACACCTTC. The encoded protein is CSVEETDSPNYGYTF.

This clonotype was counted at least ten times. The V call is TRBV3-1, the J call TRBJ1-1; D is perhaps TRBD1 (5 bases). Deletions cut 1 base from V and 6 bases from J, with 12 bases between. CDR1 is LGHDT and CDR2 is YNNKEL in the germline V gene (reference sequence). The CDR3 spans 14 residues. The CDR3 DNA follows: TGTGCCAGCAGCCAAGGGGACCAGGTCCCTGAAGCTTTCTTT. Its translation is CASSQGDQVPEAFF.

In its sample, this clonotype was seen many times. The V call is TRBV7-2, the J call TRBJ1-2; tentative D call: TRBD1 (6 bases). V dropped 0 bases and J dropped 4 bases, with 18 bases sitting between them. The CDR3 length is 17 residues. Germline CDR1 is SGHTA and CDR2 is FQGNSA. CDR3 sequence reads: CASSLASSGQGIYGYTF. The DNA for the CDR3 is TGTGCCAGCAGCTTAGCTTCTTCTGGGCAGGGGATCTATGGCTACACCTTC.

This clonotype was observed many times. The chain recombines TRBV4-1 with TRBJ1-5; no definite D call. This CDR3 contains 14 residues. Germline CDR1 reads MGHRA; CDR2 reads YSYEKL. Deletions cut 1 base from V and 8 bases from J, with 12 bases between. The CDR3 DNA is TGCGCCAGCAGCCAAGTGTCGGCCGGGGAGCCCCAGCATTTT. It codes for CASSQVSAGEPQHF.

This chain uses TRBV7-2 with TRBJ2-5; 7 positions match TRBD1. CDR3 size: 13 residues. The germline V gene encodes CDR1 SGHTA and CDR2 FQGNSA. V trimming: 4 bases; J trimming: 5 bases; junction bases outside the gene matches: 4. The CDR3 protein is CASSSQGVETQYF. The CDR3 DNA is TGTGCCAGCAGCTCTCAGGGGGTGGAGACCCAGTACTTC.

This clonotype was seen more than once but under ten times. The chain carries TRBV5-1 and TRBJ1-3; D remains ambiguous. In germline, CDR1 is SGHRS, CDR2 YFSETQ. V was cut by 0 bases and J by 0 bases, with 16 bases left in between. The CDR3 length is 18 residues. CDR3: CASSLESGLSSSGNTIYF. For the CDR3, the DNA is TGCGCCAGCAGCTTGGAGTCAGGTCTATCGAGCTCTGGAAACACCATATATTTT.

This clonotype was counted at least ten times. The chain couples TRBV27 to TRBJ1-4; 7 bases agree with TRBD1. CDR1 and CDR2 from the germline V gene are MNHEY and SMNVEV (reference sequence). J lost 6 bases, V lost 4 bases, and 5 bases had no gene match. The CDR3 is 14 residues long. The CDR3 loop is CASSWDSTYEKLFF. In DNA form, the CDR3 reads TGTGCCAGCAGTTGGGACAGCACCTATGAAAAACTGTTTTTT.

The chain carries TRBV12-3 or TRBV12-4 and TRBJ1-1; no firm D call. The CDR3 is 11 residues long. Trimming took off 0 bases at V and 10 bases at J, with 6 bases between the two ends. CDR3 in amino acids: CASSLARAAFF. The CDR3 DNA reads TGTGCCAGCAGTTTAGCACGAGCAGCTTTCTTT.

In regard to this clonotype: A much larger clonotype is one base distant, so this may be a read error. The V and J genes are TRBV19 and TRBJ1-1; D remains unclear. The CDR3 covers 16 residues. Germline loops: CDR1 LNHDA, CDR2 SQIVND (reference sequence). The V end lost 7 bases, the J end lost 5 bases, and 23 bases lay between the germline ends. The CDR3 nucleotides read TGTGCCAGTATCAGTGGGTTGCAACAGCGGGAGACTGAAGCTTTCTTT. Amino acids: CASISGLQQRETEAFF.

This clonotype was detected many times. The CDR3 DNA reads as TGTGCCAGCACAGAGGGCTACGAGCAGTACTTC. Translated: CASTEGYEQYF. The chain links TRBV28 to TRBJ2-7, with a weak D call TRBD2 (5 bases). The germline V gene encodes CDR1 MDHEN and CDR2 SYDVKM. V was clipped by 7 bases and J by 3 bases, with 7 bases between them. This CDR3 is 11 amino acids long.

This clonotype was detected many times. The rearrangement joins TRBV27 to TRBJ2-4; D assignment may be TRBD1 or TRBD2 (5 bases each). V gave up 4 bases and J gave up 0 bases, with 13 bases separating them. The CDR3 is 16 residues long. Germline CDR1 and CDR2: MNHEY and SMNVEV (reference sequence). CDR3 nucleotides: TGTGCCAGCAGTTCCCGGGGACGCCTAGCCAAAAACATTCAGTACTTC. It specifies CASSSRGRLAKNIQYF.

There are many counts of this clonotype. V usage is TRBV19 and J usage is TRBJ1-5; TRBD1 agrees at 7 bases. Germline lookup yields CDR1 LNHDA and CDR2 SQIVND (reference sequence). The CDR3 is made up of 16 amino acids. V trimming: 6 bases; J trimming: 4 bases; junction bases outside the gene matches: 12. The CDR3 DNA reads as TGTGCCAGTAGCTCCCCCCCCGGACAGGCTAATCAGCCCCAGCATTTT. This gives the protein CASSSPPGQANQPQHF.

This clonotype was counted at least ten times. This chain joins TRBV29-1 and TRBJ2-5; D is uncertain. Trimming removed 0 bases from V and 4 bases from J, with 9 bases in between. Looked up from germline, CDR1 is SQVTM and CDR2 is ANQGSEA. This CDR3 spans 13 amino acids. The CDR3 region has the DNA TGCAGCGTTGAAGACTGGGGTGCAGAGACCCAGTACTTC. Residues: CSVEDWGAETQYF.

This chain links TRBV4-3 with TRBJ1-2; possibly TRBD1 for D (6 bases). The ends were cut back, 4 bases at V and 4 bases at J, with 16 bases in the middle. The length of the CDR3 is 15 residues. Germline V CDR1 and CDR2: LGHNA, YSLEER. CDR3: CASSRETGQLYGYTF. In DNA, the CDR3 is TGCGCCAGCAGCCGAGAGACAGGACAGCTCTATGGCTACACCTTC.

Ten or more counts support this clonotype. The chain carries TRBV7-9 and TRBJ2-3; 7 bases are shared with TRBD1. Germline assignment: CDR1 SEHNR and CDR2 FQNEAQ (reference sequence). The CDR3 consists of 11 residues. With V trimmed by 4 bases and J by 13 bases, 5 bases remained unmatched. CDR3 nucleotides: TGTGCCAGCAGCTACAGGGGTATTAAGTATTTT. This gives the protein CASSYRGIKYF.

The table lists this clonotype with many counts. The V and J genes are TRBV18 and TRBJ2-1; the match to TRBD2 covers 14 bases. J lost 1 base, V lost 0 bases, and 5 bases had no gene match. Germline CDR1 reads KGHSH; CDR2 reads LQKENI. CDR3 size: 19 residues. DNA for the CDR3: TGTGCCAGCTCACCACCGGGACTAGCGGGAGTTATGTCCTACAATGAGCAGTTCTTC. Translated, it gives CASSPPGLAGVMSYNEQFF.

This clonotype came up a few times. The chain recombines TRBV6-2 or TRBV6-3 with TRBJ2-1; TRBD2 matches 12 bases. This CDR3 has 17 residues. Trimming took 2 bases from V and 7 from J; bases not matched to a gene: 9. The germline V gene has CDR1 MNHEY and CDR2 SVGEGT. The CDR3 loop is CASSYGSSGRARNEQFF. The CDR3 nucleotides read TGTGCCAGCAGTTACGGTTCTAGCGGGAGGGCCCGGAATGAGCAGTTCTTC.

The chain couples TRBV12-3 or TRBV12-4 to TRBJ1-6, with D maybe TRBD1 (5 bases). The CDR3 extends over 15 amino acids. V dropped 6 bases and J dropped 6 bases, with 15 bases sitting between them. The CDR3 coding sequence is TGTGCCAGCAGACTAGGGGCCGGCATTAATTCACCCCTCCACTTT. It yields the protein CASRLGAGINSPLHF.

This clonotype was seen many times. J is TRBJ1-1 and V is TRBV5-1; D perhaps matches TRBD1 (6 bases). This CDR3 has 13 amino acids. V lost 8 bases to trimming and J lost 4 bases, with 15 bases between them. CDR1 and CDR2 (germline): SGHRS, YFSETQ. CDR3 amino acids: CASVRGEGTEAFF. CDR3 bases: TGCGCCAGTGTCAGGGGTGAGGGCACTGAAGCTTTCTTT.

Ten or more counts support this clonotype. The V gene is TRBV18, the J gene TRBJ1-2; no definite D call. Deletions cut 8 bases from V and 7 bases from J, with 23 bases between. Germline values: CDR1 KGHSH, CDR2 LQKENI. The CDR3 is made up of 15 amino acids. The CDR3 nucleotides read TGTGCCAGCCGGAAAACCGGGCCGATGGAACCTGGCTACACCTTC. Amino acids: CASRKTGPMEPGYTF.

This clonotype was recorded at least ten times. The chain uses TRBV28 and TRBJ1-5, with TRBD1 matching 8 bases. V was pared by 6 bases and J by 4 bases, with 8 bases of the junction left unmatched. CDR1 is MDHEN and CDR2 is SYDVKM in the germline V gene. The CDR3 sequence is 15 residues long. This CDR3 is CASSPMGQVNQPQHF. The CDR3 nucleotides read TGTGCCAGCAGCCCTATGGGACAGGTGAATCAGCCCCAGCATTTT. Full variable domain (rest looked up from reference TRBV28 and TRBJ1-5): DVKVTQSSRYLVKRTGEKVFLECVQDMDHENMFWYRQDPGLGLRLIYFSYDVKMKEKGDIPEGYSVSREKKERFSLILESASTNQTSMYLCASSPMGQVNQPQHFGDGTRLSIL.

This clonotype has more than one count but fewer than ten. The gene calls are TRBV4-3 and TRBJ2-1; D unresolved. Germline-derived CDR1 and CDR2 are LGHNA and YSLEER. V lost 0 bases and J 8 bases, leaving 11 bases between the germline ends. The CDR3 is 14 amino acids. CDR3 in DNA: TGCGCCAGCAGCCAAGATCCCCCTGACTATGAGCAGTTCTTC. Its translation is CASSQDPPDYEQFF.

This clonotype has ten or more counts. CDR3 residues: CASSSGLAFPYEQYF. Written as DNA, the CDR3 is TGTGCCAGCAGCTCGGGACTAGCATTCCCCTACGAGCAGTACTTC. The gene calls are TRBV13 and TRBJ2-7; TRBD2 matches 9 bases. Looked up from germline, CDR1 is PRHDT and CDR2 is FYEKMQ (reference sequence). V lost 4 bases, J lost 2 bases, and 6 bases stayed unmatched. The CDR3 extends over 15 amino acids.

There are many counts of this clonotype. The chain recombines TRBV20-1 with TRBJ1-1; TRBD1 is a possible D gene (6 bases). Germline V gives CDR1 DFQATT, CDR2 SNEGSKA (reference sequence). Between the trimmed V and J ends, which lost 8 bases and 8 bases, there was a span of 21 bases. This CDR3 has 13 residues. The CDR3 nucleotides are TGCAGTTTCAGAGATCGGGGGCTAGCCGAAGCTTTCTTT. The encoded protein is CSFRDRGLAEAFF.

At least ten counts were recorded for this clonotype. The chain couples TRBV5-6 to TRBJ2-1; D ambiguous. The V gene's germline CDR1 is SGHDT and CDR2 YYEEEE. V lost 0 bases to trimming and J lost 10 bases, with 8 bases between them. The length of the CDR3 is 12 residues. The CDR3 DNA reads TGTGCCAGCAGCTTGGCGGTGCGGGAGCAGTTCTTC. Its translation: CASSLAVREQFF.

This clonotype was observed at least ten times. The rearrangement links TRBV5-1 to TRBJ2-2; 9 positions agree with TRBD2. In germline, CDR1 is SGHRS, CDR2 YFSETQ. The CDR3 totals 16 residues. With 4 bases clipped from V and 2 bases from J, the junction kept 6 bases outside the gene matches. The CDR3 sequence is CASSPVAGVNTGELFF. As DNA, the CDR3 is TGCGCCAGCAGCCCCGTAGCGGGAGTTAACACCGGGGAGCTGTTTTTT.